The 20 T cell receptor beta chains given below trace back to one sample, sequenced in a study of blood T cell repertoires in COVID-19. TCRdb's copy holds only in-frame clones and misses some; the assay was immunoSEQ multiplex PCR. The sample consists of about 150,000 clones, approximately 83% of them appearing once. Sample: peripheral blood. The receptors shown here come from a woman aged 55-69 years with COVID-19, enrolled during active disease.

The chain combines TRBV18 with TRBJ1-3; 11 bases match TRBD1. The V gene's germline CDR1 is KGHSH and CDR2 LQKENI. V shed 0 bases and J 0 bases; nucleotides not matched to a gene: 4. The CDR3 consists of 18 residues. The CDR3 nucleotides read TGTGCCAGCTCACCACCTGGGACAGGGGGAAGCTCTGGAAACACCATATATTTT. Translating gives CASSPPGTGGSSGNTIYF. Based on the CDR3 plus reference TRBV18 and TRBJ1-3, the full variable domain is NAGVMQNPRHLVRRRGQEARLRCSPMKGHSHVYWYRQLPEEGLKFMVYLQKENIIDESGMPKERFSAEFPKEGPSILRIQQVVRGDSAAYFCASSPPGTGGSSGNTIYFGEGSWLTVV.

The genes are TRBV18 and TRBJ2-5, with TRBD2 identical over 8 bases. V lost 3 bases to trimming and J lost 1 base; unmatched junction nucleotides: 4. The CDR3 has 15 residues. CDR1 and CDR2 (germline): KGHSH, LQKENI. The DNA for the CDR3 is TGTGCCAGCTCACCCTCGACTAGCGTCCAAGAGACCCAGTACTTC. It codes for CASSPSTSVQETQYF.

The CDR3, as DNA: TGTGCCACCAGTGATTTCAGGGGAGGGGAAGAGACCCAGTACTTC. Translation: CATSDFRGGEETQYF. This chain links TRBV24-1 with TRBJ2-5; weak D call: TRBD2 (7 bases). Germline CDR1 KGHDR, CDR2 SFDVKD. The CDR3 is made up of 15 amino acids. Deletions cut 1 base from V and 3 bases from J, with 11 bases between.

This clone was observed a few times. The chain is built from TRBV7-3 and TRBJ1-1; D not resolved. The germline CDR1 and CDR2 sequences are SGHTA and FQGTGA. V shed 0 bases and J shed 1 base, with 3 bases lying between them. CDR3 length equals 13 residues. CDR3 loop: CASSLTANTEAFF. CDR3 sequence (DNA): TGTGCCAGCAGCTTAACAGCGAACACTGAAGCTTTCTTT.

The chain is built from TRBV19 and TRBJ1-4, with D possibly TRBD1 on 5 matching bases. From germline, CDR1 is LNHDA and CDR2 SQIVND (reference sequence). Trimming removed 7 bases from V and 8 bases from J, with 14 bases in between. The CDR3 runs to 13 residues. CDR3: CASNGGFREKLFF. The CDR3 bases are TGTGCCAGTAACGGGGGGTTTCGGGAAAAACTGTTTTTT.

V gene TRBV10-1 combines with J gene TRBJ2-3, with 9 bases that match TRBD1. CDR1 WNHNN and CDR2 SYGVQD come from the germline V gene (reference sequence). CDR3 size: 15 residues. V was clipped by 2 bases and J by 4 bases; unmatched bases: 4. CDR3 coding DNA: TGCGCCAGCAGTGAGAGGGGACAGGGTTCAGATACGCAGTATTTT. It translates to CASSERGQGSDTQYF.

The chain is built from TRBV19 and TRBJ1-2, with 10 bases fitting TRBD1. With V trimmed by 5 bases and J by 7 bases, 7 bases remained unmatched. This CDR3 contains 14 residues. From germline, CDR1 is LNHDA and CDR2 SQIVND (reference sequence). CDR3 sequence (DNA): TGTGCCAGTAGTTACCAGGGACAGGGGTCTGGCTACACCTTC. This sequence encodes CASSYQGQGSGYTF.

This chain joins TRBV6-6 and TRBJ2-1; 8 nucleotides line up with TRBD1. This CDR3 is 15 amino acids long. Germline V lookup: CDR1 MNHNY, CDR2 SVGAGI (reference sequence). V shed 0 bases and J 7 bases; nucleotides not matched to a gene: 5. In DNA form, the CDR3 reads TGTGCCAGCAGTTACTCCCGGACAGGGATTAATGAGCAGTTCTTC. This gives the protein CASSYSRTGINEQFF.

The chain links TRBV24-1 to TRBJ1-3, with 7 bases matching TRBD1. CDR1 and CDR2 (germline): KGHDR, SFDVKD. V was pared by 3 bases and J by 1 base, with 2 bases of the junction left unmatched. CDR3 size: 15 residues. The CDR3 spells CATSDDRVSGNTIYF. CDR3 DNA sequence: TGTGCCACCAGTGATGACAGGGTTTCTGGAAACACCATATATTTT.

This clone has a single count. This chain uses TRBV5-5 with TRBJ1-6; unclear D gene. V lost 3 bases and J 4 bases, leaving 11 bases between the germline ends. CDR1 is SGHKS, CDR2 YYEKEE, per germline (reference sequence). The CDR3 runs 15 residues. CDR3 coding DNA: TGTGCCAGCAGCTCCCTTGAGACATATAATTCACCCCTCCACTTT. It encodes CASSSLETYNSPLHF.

This sequence joins TRBV29-1 and TRBJ1-1; 9 nucleotides align to TRBD1. Trimming at V came to 7 bases and at J to 0 bases, leaving 3 bases not matched to a gene. From germline, CDR1 is SQVTM and CDR2 ANQGSEA. The length of the CDR3 is 13 residues. This CDR3 is CSAGQGVNTEAFF. CDR3 DNA sequence: TGCAGCGCGGGACAGGGTGTGAACACTGAAGCTTTCTTT.

This chain joins TRBV9 and TRBJ2-1, with 8 bases fitting TRBD1. The CDR3 loop spans 13 amino acids. Trimming cost V 4 bases and J 10 bases; bases outside gene matches: 7. Germline CDR1 and CDR2: SGDLS and YYNGEE. The CDR3 region has the DNA TGTGCCAGCAGCACGACAGGGGTGGGCGAGCAGTTCTTC. Its protein is CASSTTGVGEQFF.

The chain carries TRBV5-5 and TRBJ2-5; 8 bases are a match to TRBD2. The germline gives CDR1 SGHKS, CDR2 YYEKEE (reference sequence). V was clipped by 1 base and J by 2 bases; unmatched bases: 10. The CDR3 extends over 17 amino acids. CDR3 amino acids: CASSLSGSGIGQETQYF. For the CDR3, the DNA is TGTGCCAGCAGCTTGTCGGGTAGCGGGATAGGGCAAGAGACCCAGTACTTC.

The gene calls are TRBV19 and TRBJ1-5, with 7 bases that match TRBD1. The V gene's germline CDR1 is LNHDA and CDR2 SQIVND (reference sequence). The CDR3 is 16 residues long. The V and J ends lost 3 bases and 2 bases, in that order; junction bases with no gene match: 7. The CDR3 DNA reads TGTGCCAGTAGTATGAGACGGACAGGCGGCAATCAGCCCCAGCATTTT. Its protein is CASSMRRTGGNQPQHF.

J is TRBJ1-2 and V is TRBV5-1, with D perhaps matching TRBD1 (6 bases). Germline V gene sequence: CDR1 SGHRS, CDR2 YFSETQ. The CDR3 runs to 13 residues. With 5 bases removed from V and 2 bases from J, the gap between germline ends came to 10 bases. CDR3 nucleotides: TGCGCCAGCAGGGAGGACAGCAACTATGGCTACACCTTC. Its protein product is CASREDSNYGYTF.

The chain joins TRBV15 to TRBJ1-2; D may be TRBD1 (5 bases). V lost 0 bases to trimming and J lost 0 bases, with 11 bases between them. Germline V CDR1 and CDR2: LNHNV, YYDKDF (reference sequence). CDR3 length equals 16 residues. CDR3 protein: CATSRDPQGSNYGYTF. In DNA, the CDR3 is TGTGCCACCAGCAGAGATCCCCAGGGCTCTAACTATGGCTACACCTTC.

The chain couples TRBV7-8 to TRBJ1-2, with a tentative D call TRBD1 (5 bases). From germline, CDR1 is SGHVS and CDR2 FQNEAQ. V was trimmed by 5 bases and J by 6 bases, leaving 16 bases between them. The CDR3 has 14 residues. Here the CDR3 reads CASSLPRTNHGYTF. Written as DNA, the CDR3 is TGTGCCAGCAGCCTCCCCAGGACAAACCATGGCTACACCTTC.

This rearrangement joins TRBV7-6 to TRBJ1-1, with a tentative D call TRBD1 (5 bases). Germline values: CDR1 SGHVS, CDR2 FNYEAQ. The CDR3 is 15 amino acids. The V gene lost 1 base and the J gene lost 5 bases, with 14 bases spanning the gap. Here the CDR3 DNA reads TGTGCCAGCAGCTTAGACTTCCGTGGGGGGACTGAAGCTTTCTTT. Translation: CASSLDFRGGTEAFF. Based on the CDR3 plus reference TRBV7-6 and TRBJ1-1, the full variable domain is GAGVSQSPRYKVTKRGQDVALRCDPISGHVSLYWYRQALGQGPEFLTYFNYEAQQDKSGLPNDRFSAERPEGSISTLTIQRTEQRDSAMYRCASSLDFRGGTEAFFGQGTRLTVV.

The chain is built from TRBV6-1 and TRBJ1-2; the match to TRBD1 covers 9 bases. The CDR3 has 16 residues. J lost 9 bases, V lost 2 bases, and 13 bases had no gene match. CDR1 is MNHNS, CDR2 SASEGT, per germline. This CDR3 is CASSERGTGSPGRYTF. As DNA, the CDR3 is TGTGCCAGCAGTGAAAGGGGGACAGGGTCTCCGGGCCGCTACACCTTC.

The chain combines TRBV19 with TRBJ1-2; 7 bases match TRBD1. V lost 3 bases and J lost 3; bases outside the gene matches: 7. Germline CDR1 is LNHDA and CDR2 is SQIVND (reference sequence). The CDR3 length is 15 residues. CDR3 DNA sequence: TGTGCCAGTAGTATGGGACAGAGCAATTACTATGGCTACACCTTC. Translating it yields CASSMGQSNYYGYTF.